Following are 9 T cell receptor beta chains from one sample sequenced in a study of long-term antiretroviral therapy in people with HIV. Researchers ran immunoSEQ v3.0 at survey level. The protocol was immunoSEQ multiplex PCR, while the TCRdb copy is restricted to in-frame clones and leaves out a portion. This table holds 25,000 to 40,000 clones, approximately 96% found once. The source material was unsorted PBMCs, sampled roughly 6.4 years after starting antiretroviral therapy. These receptors originate from a young man with HIV.

The chain has TRBV5-1 and TRBJ2-5; possible D gene TRBD1, 6 bases. The CDR3 runs to 15 residues. The V end lost 4 bases, the J end lost 2 bases, and 15 bases lay between the germline ends. Germline assignment: CDR1 SGHRS and CDR2 YFSETQ. CDR3 DNA: TGCGCCAGCAGCCCGGGGACACGAGAACAAGAGACCCAGTACTTC. It is translated as CASSPGTREQETQYF. Variable domain in full (rest from reference TRBV5-1 and TRBJ2-5): KAGVTQTPRYLIKTRGQQVTLSCSPISGHRSVSWYQQTPGQGLQFLFEYFSETQRNKGNFPGRFSGRQFSNSRSEMNVSTLELGDSALYLCASSPGTREQETQYFGPGTRLLVL.

This chain links TRBV25-1 with TRBJ1-1; 9 positions agree with TRBD1. This CDR3 has 17 amino acids. J was trimmed by 1 base and V by 2 bases; bases with no gene match: 8. The V gene's germline CDR1 is MGHDK and CDR2 SYGVNS. In nucleotides, the CDR3 is TGTGCCAGCAGTGAAGGGACAGGGATGATGGCGAACACTGAAGCTTTCTTT. It yields the protein CASSEGTGMMANTEAFF. The variable domain in full, completed from reference TRBV25-1 and TRBJ1-1, reads EADIYQTPRYLVIGTGKKITLECSQTMGHDKMYWYQQDPGMELHLIHYSYGVNSTEKGDLSSESTVSRIRTEHFPLTLESARPSHTSQYLCASSEGTGMMANTEAFFGQGTRLTVV.

The chain links TRBV18 to TRBJ1-2, with D unclear. Trimming stripped 3 bases from V and 3 bases from J, with 8 bases between. Germline-derived CDR1 and CDR2 are KGHSH and LQKENI. This CDR3 has 13 amino acids. The CDR3 DNA sequence: TGTGCCAGCTCACCGCGACTGGACTATGGCTACACCTTC. Translated, it gives CASSPRLDYGYTF.

This chain joins TRBV7-9 and TRBJ1-4; D uncertain. Germline V lookup: CDR1 SEHNR, CDR2 FQNEAQ (reference sequence). The CDR3 covers 14 residues. V dropped 2 bases and J dropped 6 bases, with 10 bases sitting between them. This chain's CDR3 is CASSLSVGDEKLFF. CDR3 coding DNA: TGTGCCAGCAGCTTATCGGTGGGAGATGAAAAACTGTTTTTT.

The chain recombines TRBV11-1 with TRBJ2-5; D unclear. CDR1 and CDR2 from the germline V gene are SGHAT and FQDESV (reference sequence). V was clipped by 5 bases and J by 2 bases, with 12 bases between them. The CDR3 is 14 residues long. This CDR3 reads CASSPFPAQETQYF. In DNA, the CDR3 is TGTGCCAGCAGCCCCTTCCCAGCACAAGAGACCCAGTACTTC. The complete variable domain, with remaining parts taken from reference TRBV11-1 and TRBJ2-5, reads EAEVAQSPRYKITEKSQAVAFWCDPISGHATLYWYRQILGQGPELLVQFQDESVVDDSQLPKDRFSAERLKGVDSTLKIQPAELGDSAMYLCASSPFPAQETQYFGPGTRLLVL.

The chain carries TRBV29-1 and TRBJ1-2; D gene ambiguous. This CDR3 has 12 residues. V was clipped by 4 bases and J by 8 bases, with 14 bases between them. From germline, CDR1 is SQVTM and CDR2 ANQGSEA. This CDR3 is CSVGENSEGYTF. CDR3 nucleotides: TGCAGCGTTGGTGAAAACAGCGAAGGCTACACCTTC.

This chain connects TRBV30 to TRBJ1-2, with D unresolved. CDR3 length: 13 amino acids. The V end was cut by 7 bases, the J end by 3 bases, with 15 bases between. Per the germline V gene, CDR1 is GTSNPN and CDR2 is SVGIG (reference sequence). The CDR3: CASFWSGDYGYTF. Here the CDR3 DNA reads TGTGCCTCCTTCTGGTCAGGAGACTATGGCTACACCTTC.

J is TRBJ1-4 and V is TRBV7-2; D not resolved. The V end was cut by 5 bases, the J end by 5 bases, with 6 bases between. The CDR3 is 12 residues long. CDR1 SGHTA and CDR2 FQGNSA come from the germline V gene. The CDR3, as DNA: TGTGCCAGCAGCATCCCCAATGAAAAACTGTTTTTT. It yields the protein CASSIPNEKLFF.

The genes are TRBV25-1 and TRBJ2-6; the D is unclear. The CDR3 is made up of 14 amino acids. V lost 0 bases and J lost 0, with 0 bases in between. Germline V gene sequence: CDR1 MGHDK, CDR2 SYGVNS. The CDR3 here is CASSEYSGANVLTF. The CDR3 DNA sequence: TGTGCCAGCAGTGAATACTCTGGGGCCAACGTCCTGACTTTC. Based on the CDR3 plus reference TRBV25-1 and TRBJ2-6, the full variable domain is EADIYQTPRYLVIGTGKKITLECSQTMGHDKMYWYQQDPGMELHLIHYSYGVNSTEKGDLSSESTVSRIRTEHFPLTLESARPSHTSQYLCASSEYSGANVLTFGAGSRLTVL.